This T cell receptor (beta chain) was documented in a study of CD8+ T cells in alopecia areata. The wider study: The percentage of affected scalp area served as the score of severity for treated patients.

Noted treatment: oral pan-JAK inhibitor, 5-10 mg twice daily. Sequencing used cDNA as its template, made by extracting RNA and reverse transcribing it. Some clones are missing from TCRdb's copy, which holds only in-frame ones; the method was immunoSEQ multiplex PCR. The table includes about 200,000 clones, 64% detected once. This CDR3 has 14 residues. Germline V lookup: CDR1 KGHSH, CDR2 LQKENI. V gave up 3 bases and J gave up 6 bases, with 14 bases separating them. The V call is TRBV18, the J call TRBJ1-1, with a possible D match to TRBD1 (5 bases). Material: CD4+ T cells sorted from blood, obtained at week 4, from a patient treated with tofacitinib. The source of this sequence is a human donor with alopecia areata. The CDR3 protein is CASSPFGGGSEAFF. The CDR3 bases are TGTGCCAGCTCACCCTTCGGGGGGGGATCTGAAGCTTTCTTT.